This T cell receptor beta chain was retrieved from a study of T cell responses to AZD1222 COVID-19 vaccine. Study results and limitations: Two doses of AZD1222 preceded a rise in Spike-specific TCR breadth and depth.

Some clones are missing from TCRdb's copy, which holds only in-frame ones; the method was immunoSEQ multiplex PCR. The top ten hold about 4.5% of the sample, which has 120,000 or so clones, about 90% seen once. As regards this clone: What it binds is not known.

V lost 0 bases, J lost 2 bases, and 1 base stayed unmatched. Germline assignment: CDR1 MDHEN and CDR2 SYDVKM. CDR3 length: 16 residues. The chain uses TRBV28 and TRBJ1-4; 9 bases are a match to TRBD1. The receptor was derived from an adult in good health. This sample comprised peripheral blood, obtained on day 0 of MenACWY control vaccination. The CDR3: CASSLWTGGTNEKLFF. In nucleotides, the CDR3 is TGTGCCAGCAGTTTATGGACAGGGGGGACTAATGAAAAACTGTTTTTT.